The T cell receptor (beta chain) under discussion was sequenced for a study of blood T cell repertoires in COVID-19. In the study overall: Material from acute and convalescent COVID-19 was sourced from the United States, Italy and Spain. From T cells, B-cell-depleted T cells, or PBMCs came the material, which was cDNA or gDNA.

Per the original methods: Amplifying reference gene primers gave estimates of nucleated cell counts. Assay: immunoSEQ multiplex PCR; the TCRdb copy retains only in-frame clones and omits some. V and J calls and clone size are copied from that table; D and trimming were computed from the DNA. This sample yields approximately 130,000 clones, of which roughly 71% are seen a single time; around 18% belongs to the top ten. V was cut by 4 bases and J by 3 bases, with 11 bases left in between. The CDR3 extends over 13 amino acids. CDR1 is SGHDT, CDR2 YYEEEE, per germline. Sequenced input: peripheral blood. The chain uses TRBV5-6 and TRBJ2-7; the D gene is possibly TRBD2 (6 bases). The TCR was taken from a man older than 75 with acute or convalescent COVID-19. CDR3 coding DNA: TGTGCCAGCAGCGGCGGGGTTCACTACGAGCAGTACTTC. The encoded protein is CASSGGVHYEQYF.